The clone carrying this TCR beta chain was recorded a few times. Its specificity is not known. This record belongs to a study of human T cells and chemical hapten exposure. Study as a whole: Patients, largely female, had alopecia areata, totalis or universalis. Study findings and constraints: Each of the donors had alopecia, so their immune responses may not resemble those of healthy people. TCRs exceeding a frequency of 1 in 1000 stayed unchanged under DPC sensitization.

The CDR3 has 19 residues. The germline V gene has CDR1 SEHNR and CDR2 FQNEAQ (reference sequence). V was pared by 0 bases and J by 4 bases, with 10 bases of the junction left unmatched. What the library attached to individual cDNA molecules were unique molecular identifiers. In TCRdb, the RACE reads were re-called with MiXCR into one record per CDR3 protein. The repertoire has approximately 100,000 distinct CDR3 sequences, approximately 11% of them found once; the top ten carry roughly 3.5%. Stated time point: patch test 1, 2 weeks after DPC sensitization. Treatment reported: therapeutic diphenylcyclopropenone sensitization with weekly scalp DPC.

The specimen comprised whole blood, sampled in connection with sensitization to the hapten diphenylcyclopropenone (DPC). V gene TRBV7-9 combines with J gene TRBJ1-5; 12 bases align to TRBD1. The source is a woman in her 40s with alopecia areata. Some clones in this sample may be carry-over from other donors' samples. The CDR3 coding sequence is TGTGCCAGCAGCTTAGCGGGGACAGGGGGCGTATCTTCAAATCAGCCCCAGCATTTT. This codes for CASSLAGTGGVSSNQPQHF.